The clone carrying this T cell receptor beta chain was seen at least ten times. Its antigen is unidentified. The sample comes from a study of breast tumors, draining lymph nodes, adjacent tissues. The study's findings and limits: Tumor repertoires ranked between lymph nodes and nontumor tissue in diversity, with V and J gene preferences. Luminal-like breast cancer showed significantly greater tumor-nontumor repertoire similarity than basal-like breast cancer did. Most tumor T cells seemingly derive from lymph node, then expand in tumor. Data only fit, rather than demonstrated, lymph node origin of most tumor T cells.

In germline, CDR1 is MDHEN, CDR2 SYDVKM. The trim removed 5 bases at V and 2 bases at J, leaving 9 bases unmatched. This CDR3 region has 15 residues. Breast cancer patients provided tissue from their axillary draining lymph nodes. Each CDR3 protein is one row after TCRdb ran MiXCR on the multiplex PCR reads. The repertoire holds nearly 200,000 distinct CDR3 sequences, with approximately 30% as singletons. The chain employs TRBV28 and TRBJ2-7; 7 bases fit TRBD2. The receptor was isolated from a female donor with breast cancer. Some clones in this sample may be carry-over from other donors' samples. Sequenced: axillary lymph node tissue. The CDR3 sequence is CASSPTSVITYEQYF. CDR3 in DNA: TGTGCCAGCAGTCCAACTAGCGTGATTACCTACGAGCAGTACTTC.